This TCR beta chain was documented in a study of shared clonotypes between healthy human individuals. Overall study findings and caveats: Non-shared clonotypes showed lower generation probabilities than clonotypes common to all four donors.

Deep-level settings were used for running the assay. Per the original methods: ImmunoSEQ output lacked quality scores and full-length reads, limiting matched filtering. The protocol was immunoSEQ multiplex PCR, while the TCRdb copy is restricted to in-frame clones and leaves out a portion. The DNA gave D and trimming, while V, J and clone size come from that table. The sample lists about 1.5 million clones, around 97% seen once, with 1% to 1.5% in the top ten. The study separated CD4+ cells into CD45RA+ naive and CD45RA-negative memory subsets. Turning to this clone: Its target is not known.

What was sequenced was naive CD4+ T cells sorted from blood. The subset denotes: CD45RA+ positively selected. The clonotype was recovered from a man under 40 in good health.

The CDR3 coding sequence is TGTGCCAGCAGGACCCCAGGTGAAGCTTTCTTT. Translated, it gives CASRTPGEAFF. The chain links TRBV28 to TRBJ1-1; no clear D gene. CDR3 length: 11 residues. V lost 6 bases and J 7 bases, leaving 9 bases between the germline ends. Germline V gives CDR1 MDHEN, CDR2 SYDVKM.